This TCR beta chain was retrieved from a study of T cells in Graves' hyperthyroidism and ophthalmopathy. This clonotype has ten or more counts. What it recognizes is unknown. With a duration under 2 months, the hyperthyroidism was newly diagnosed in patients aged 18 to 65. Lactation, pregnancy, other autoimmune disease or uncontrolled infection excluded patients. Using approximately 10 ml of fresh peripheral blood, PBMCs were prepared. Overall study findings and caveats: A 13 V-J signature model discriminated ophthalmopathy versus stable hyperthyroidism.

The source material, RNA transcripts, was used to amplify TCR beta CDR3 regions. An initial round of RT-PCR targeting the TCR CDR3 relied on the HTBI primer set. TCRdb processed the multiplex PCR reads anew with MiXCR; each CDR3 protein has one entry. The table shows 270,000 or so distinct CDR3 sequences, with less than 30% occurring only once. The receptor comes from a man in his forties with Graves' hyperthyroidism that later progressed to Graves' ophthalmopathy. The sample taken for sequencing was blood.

CDR3 in amino acids: CASSWPGQGVNEQYF. CDR3 nucleotide sequence: TGTGCCAGCAGTTGGCCGGGACAGGGTGTGAACGAGCAGTACTTC. The V and J genes are TRBV28 and TRBJ2-7; 9 bases are a match to TRBD1. CDR1 is MDHEN and CDR2 is SYDVKM in the germline V gene. This CDR3 has 15 residues. The V and J ends lost 4 bases and 5 bases, in that order; junction bases with no gene match: 9.